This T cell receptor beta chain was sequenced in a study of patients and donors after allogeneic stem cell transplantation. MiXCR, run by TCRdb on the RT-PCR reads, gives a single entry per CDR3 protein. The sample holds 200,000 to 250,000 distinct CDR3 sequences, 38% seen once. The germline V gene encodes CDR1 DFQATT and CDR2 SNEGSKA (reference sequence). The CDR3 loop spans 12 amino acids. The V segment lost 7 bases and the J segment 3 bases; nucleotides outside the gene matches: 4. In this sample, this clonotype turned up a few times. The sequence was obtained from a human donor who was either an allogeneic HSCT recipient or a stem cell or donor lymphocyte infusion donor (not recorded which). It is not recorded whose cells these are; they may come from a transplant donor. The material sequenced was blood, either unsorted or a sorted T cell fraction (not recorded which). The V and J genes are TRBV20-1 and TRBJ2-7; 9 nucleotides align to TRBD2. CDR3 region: CSGSGGRYEQYF. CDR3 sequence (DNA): TGCAGTGGTAGCGGGGGCCGCTACGAGCAGTACTTC.